This is a list of T cell receptor beta chains from one sample in a study of beta chain features in type 1 diabetes. This table comes from immunoSEQ multiplex PCR, and its TCRdb copy is limited to in-frame clones, with some not included. The sample records hundreds of thousands of clones, about 11% being singletons. What was sequenced was naive CD4+ T cells from blood. The receptor set was obtained from a woman aged 25 to 39 in good health. The CDR3 runs from the conserved cysteine through the conserved F or W. A D gene is named only where the DNA matches it firmly. Not every row has a clone size; where given, it reads once, few, many or a size class.

D gene: -; J gene: TRBJ1-5; V gene: TRBV25-1; clone size: few; CDR3 protein: CASSDPDSQPQHF; CDR3 DNA: TGTGCCAGCAGTGACCCCGACAGCCAGCCCCAGCATTTT
D gene: TRBD1; J gene: TRBJ2-6; V gene: TRBV29-1; clone size: -; CDR3 protein: CSRGRGQNSGANVLTF; CDR3 DNA: TGCAGTAGGGGCAGGGGGCAGAACTCTGGGGCCAACGTCCTGACTTTC
D gene: -; J gene: TRBJ2-3; V gene: TRBV5-6; clone size: once; CDR3 protein: CASSLASARSIRAQYF; CDR3 DNA: TGTGCCAGCAGCTTGGCGTCGGCTAGATCGATACGGGCGCAGTATTTT
D gene: -; J gene: TRBJ2-6; V gene: TRBV28; clone size: few; CDR3 protein: CASSSRGSGANVLTF; CDR3 DNA: TGTGCCAGCAGCTCTAGGGGCTCTGGGGCCAACGTCCTGACTTTC
D gene: TRBD2; J gene: TRBJ2-1; V gene: TRBV7-3; clone size: few; CDR3 protein: CASSLNLAGYNEQFF; CDR3 DNA: TGTGCCAGCAGCTTAAACCTAGCGGGGTACAATGAGCAGTTCTTC
D gene: TRBD1; J gene: TRBJ2-7; V gene: TRBV30; clone size: -; CDR3 protein: CAWGHTGGLGEQYF; CDR3 DNA: TGTGCCTGGGGACACACAGGGGGGCTCGGCGAGCAGTACTTC
D gene: -; J gene: TRBJ2-2; V gene: TRBV15; clone size: -; CDR3 protein: CATSRDGGGRGELFF; CDR3 DNA: TGTGCCACCAGCAGAGATGGGGGCGGCCGCGGGGAGCTGTTTTTT
D gene: -; J gene: TRBJ2-7; V gene: TRBV11-2; clone size: -; CDR3 protein: CASSAGRWGEQYF; CDR3 DNA: TGTGCCAGCAGCGCGGGACGTTGGGGCGAGCAGTACTTC
D gene: TRBD1; J gene: TRBJ2-7; V gene: TRBV25-1; clone size: -; CDR3 protein: CASSTQGFSYEQYF; CDR3 DNA: TGTGCCAGCAGTACACAGGGGTTTTCCTACGAGCAGTACTTC
D gene: -; J gene: TRBJ2-7; V gene: TRBV30; clone size: few; CDR3 protein: CAWSVSYEQYF; CDR3 DNA: TGTGCCTGGAGTGTATCGTACGAGCAGTACTTC
D gene: -; J gene: TRBJ2-3; V gene: TRBV18; clone size: few; CDR3 protein: CASSPAGDSTDTQYF; CDR3 DNA: TGTGCCAGCTCACCCGCAGGGGATAGCACAGATACGCAGTATTTT
D gene: -; J gene: TRBJ1-1; V gene: TRBV13; clone size: -; CDR3 protein: CASSPPGGMNTEAFF; CDR3 DNA: TGTGCCAGCAGCCCCCCGGGGGGAATGAACACTGAAGCTTTCTTT
D gene: -; J gene: TRBJ2-6; V gene: TRBV5-6; clone size: -; CDR3 protein: CASSPQTVGANVLTF; CDR3 DNA: TGTGCCAGCAGCCCGCAGACAGTTGGGGCCAACGTCCTGACTTTC
D gene: -; J gene: TRBJ2-2; V gene: TRBV19; clone size: -; CDR3 protein: CASSLRGELFF; CDR3 DNA: TGTGCCAGTAGTCTACGCGGGGAGCTGTTTTTT
D gene: -; J gene: TRBJ1-3; V gene: TRBV30; clone size: few; CDR3 protein: CAWSVEGGRTDSGNTIYF; CDR3 DNA: TGTGCCTGGAGTGTAGAGGGCGGTAGAACCGACTCTGGAAACACCATATATTTT
D gene: TRBD1; J gene: TRBJ2-1; V gene: TRBV7-2; clone size: -; CDR3 protein: CASSRQGSYNEQFF; CDR3 DNA: TGCGCCAGCAGCCGACAGGGCTCCTACAATGAGCAGTTCTTC
D gene: TRBD1; J gene: TRBJ2-1; V gene: TRBV28; clone size: few; CDR3 protein: CASRTDRGLGEQFF; CDR3 DNA: TGTGCCAGCAGAACCGACAGGGGGCTGGGTGAGCAGTTCTTC
D gene: TRBD1; J gene: TRBJ2-1; V gene: TRBV6-5; clone size: -; CDR3 protein: CASRTGTAGNEQFF; CDR3 DNA: TGTGCCAGCAGGACAGGGACGGCCGGGAATGAGCAGTTCTTC
D gene: -; J gene: TRBJ2-4; V gene: TRBV6-5; clone size: few; CDR3 protein: CAAGLNIQYF; CDR3 DNA: TGTGCCGCCGGTTTAAACATTCAGTACTTC
D gene: -; J gene: TRBJ2-3; V gene: TRBV12-5; clone size: few; CDR3 protein: CASGSRDTDTQYF; CDR3 DNA: TGTGCTAGTGGTAGTCGGGACACAGATACGCAGTATTTT
D gene: -; J gene: TRBJ1-1; V gene: TRBV7-9; clone size: few; CDR3 protein: CASSQGWTEAFF; CDR3 DNA: TGTGCCAGCAGCCAGGGTTGGACTGAAGCTTTCTTT
D gene: TRBD2; J gene: TRBJ2-3; V gene: TRBV7-2; clone size: few; CDR3 protein: CASSQLAGTDTQYF; CDR3 DNA: TGTGCCAGCAGCCAACTAGCGGGAACAGATACGCAGTATTTT
D gene: TRBD1; J gene: TRBJ1-5; V gene: TRBV30; clone size: -; CDR3 protein: CAWDRANQPQHF; CDR3 DNA: TGTGCCTGGGACAGGGCGAATCAGCCCCAGCATTTT
D gene: -; J gene: TRBJ1-2; V gene: TRBV6-6; clone size: few; CDR3 protein: CASSMTANYGYTF; CDR3 DNA: TGTGCCAGCAGTATGACAGCTAACTATGGCTACACCTTC
D gene: TRBD2; J gene: TRBJ2-1; V gene: TRBV7-9; clone size: -; CDR3 protein: CASSLDGGGPGDEQFF; CDR3 DNA: TGTGCCAGCAGCTTAGACGGGGGAGGGCCCGGGGATGAGCAGTTCTTC
D gene: -; J gene: TRBJ2-1; V gene: TRBV18; clone size: few; CDR3 protein: CASSPSSYNEQFF; CDR3 DNA: TGTGCCAGCTCACCCAGCTCCTACAATGAGCAGTTCTTC
D gene: -; J gene: TRBJ2-3; V gene: TRBV6-5; clone size: few; CDR3 protein: CASSQGRTDTQYF; CDR3 DNA: TGTGCCAGCAGTCAGGGGCGGACAGATACGCAGTATTTT
D gene: TRBD1; J gene: TRBJ2-7; V gene: TRBV28; clone size: -; CDR3 protein: CASSTLRDRDSYF; CDR3 DNA: TGTGCCAGCAGTACCCTCCGGGACAGGGATTCGTACTTC
D gene: TRBD1; J gene: TRBJ2-1; V gene: TRBV7-2; clone size: few; CDR3 protein: CASSPPPGQGSDEQFF; CDR3 DNA: TGTGCCAGCAGCCCTCCCCCGGGACAGGGGTCGGATGAGCAGTTCTTC
D gene: -; J gene: TRBJ1-4; V gene: TRBV27; clone size: -; CDR3 protein: CASSWYGNEKLFF; CDR3 DNA: TGTGCCAGCAGTTGGTACGGGAATGAAAAACTGTTTTTT
D gene: TRBD2; J gene: TRBJ2-3; V gene: TRBV7-9; clone size: -; CDR3 protein: CASSSPPGLGDSRTDTQYF; CDR3 DNA: TGTGCCAGCAGCTCACCTCCGGGACTAGGCGATTCCCGCACAGATACGCAGTATTTT
D gene: TRBD2; J gene: TRBJ2-1; V gene: TRBV9; clone size: -; CDR3 protein: CASSESGSSYNEQFF; CDR3 DNA: TGTGCCAGCAGCGAGAGCGGGAGCTCCTACAATGAGCAGTTCTTC
D gene: -; J gene: TRBJ2-7; V gene: TRBV4-3; clone size: -; CDR3 protein: CASSQDLDNFNYEQYF; CDR3 DNA: TGCGCCAGCAGCCAAGATTTAGACAACTTTAACTACGAGCAGTACTTC
D gene: -; J gene: TRBJ2-7; V gene: TRBV11-2; clone size: -; CDR3 protein: CASSLGGMSYEQYF; CDR3 DNA: TGTGCCAGCAGCTTAGGCGGGATGTCCTACGAGCAGTACTTC
D gene: -; J gene: TRBJ2-7; V gene: TRBV7-2; clone size: -; CDR3 protein: CASRPGGAAYEQYF; CDR3 DNA: TGTGCCAGCAGACCTGGTGGGGCCGCTTACGAGCAGTACTTC
D gene: -; J gene: TRBJ1-3; V gene: TRBV4-3; clone size: -; CDR3 protein: CASSLIGTGNTIYF; CDR3 DNA: TGCGCCAGCAGCCTGATTGGCACTGGAAACACCATATATTTT